This TCR beta chain was retrieved from a study of neoadjuvant anti-PD-1 for oral cavity cancer. Study as a whole: Before surgery, most patients got three to four biweekly 3 mg/kg nivolumab doses. Non-progressing patients received a fourth nivolumab dose near day 43, then surgery on days 50-56. Study-wide findings and caveats: Non-responders to neoadjuvant nivolumab had significantly more clonal PBMC T cells than responders. Treg/Th17 ratio rose with pretreatment blood and fell with post-treatment tumor TCRbeta clonality.

Time point meaning: after neoadjuvant nivolumab, at surgical resection. In the case of this clone: Its antigen is not known.

Only in-frame clones appear in the TCRdb table, and some are missing; sequencing was by immunoSEQ multiplex PCR. The sample has around 9,100 clones; roughly 67% are singletons. The CDR3 loop spans 14 amino acids. CDR1 is MNHNS and CDR2 is SASEGT in the germline V gene. Between the trimmed V and J ends, which lost 6 bases and 5 bases, there was a span of 16 bases. This receptor was taken from a person aged 35-79 years with oral cavity squamous cell carcinoma. The sample here was PBMCs, taken after nivolumab (anti-PD-1) treatment. The chain combines TRBV6-1 with TRBJ1-1; D possibly corresponds to TRBD1 (6 bases). CDR3 amino acids: CASSTGGGQTEAFF. The CDR3 DNA is TGTGCCAGCAGCACAGGTGGGGGGCAAACTGAAGCTTTCTTT.